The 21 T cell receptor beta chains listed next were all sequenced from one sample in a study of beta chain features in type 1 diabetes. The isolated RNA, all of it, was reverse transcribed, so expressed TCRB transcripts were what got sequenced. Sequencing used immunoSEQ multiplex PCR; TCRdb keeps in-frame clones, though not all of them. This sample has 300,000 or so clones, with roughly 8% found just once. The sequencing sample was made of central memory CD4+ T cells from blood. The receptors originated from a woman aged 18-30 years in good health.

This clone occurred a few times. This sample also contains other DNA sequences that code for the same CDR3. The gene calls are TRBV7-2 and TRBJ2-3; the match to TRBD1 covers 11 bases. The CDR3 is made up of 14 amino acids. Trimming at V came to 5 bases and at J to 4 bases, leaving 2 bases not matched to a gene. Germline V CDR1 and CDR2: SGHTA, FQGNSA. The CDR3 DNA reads TGTGCCAGCAGCGCGGGACAGGGGGCAGATACGCAGTATTTT. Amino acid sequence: CASSAGQGADTQYF.

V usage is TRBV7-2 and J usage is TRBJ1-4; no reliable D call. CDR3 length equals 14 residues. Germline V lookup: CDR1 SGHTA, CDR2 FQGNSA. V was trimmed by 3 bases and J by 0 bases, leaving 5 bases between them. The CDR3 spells CASSFPSTNEKLFF. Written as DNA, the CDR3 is TGTGCCAGCAGCTTCCCCTCAACTAATGAAAAACTGTTTTTT. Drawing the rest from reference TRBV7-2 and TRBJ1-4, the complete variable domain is GAGVSQSPSNKVTEKGKDVELRCDPISGHTALYWYRQSLGQGLEFLIYFQGNSAPDKSGLPSDRFSAERTGGSVSTLTIQRTQQEDSAVYLCASSFPSTNEKLFFGSGTQLSVL.

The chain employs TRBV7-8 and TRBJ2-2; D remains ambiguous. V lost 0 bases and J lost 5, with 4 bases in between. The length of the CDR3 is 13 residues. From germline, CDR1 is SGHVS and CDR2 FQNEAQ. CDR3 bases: TGTGCCAGCAGCTTAGCGGCGACCGGGGAGCTGTTTTTT. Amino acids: CASSLAATGELFF.

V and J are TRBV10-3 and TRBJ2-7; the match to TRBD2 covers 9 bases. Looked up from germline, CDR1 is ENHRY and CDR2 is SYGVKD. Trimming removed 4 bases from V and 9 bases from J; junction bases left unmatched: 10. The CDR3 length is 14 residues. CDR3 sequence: CAISASSGTSRQYF. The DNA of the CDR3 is TGTGCCATCAGTGCGTCTAGCGGGACTTCTAGGCAGTACTTC.

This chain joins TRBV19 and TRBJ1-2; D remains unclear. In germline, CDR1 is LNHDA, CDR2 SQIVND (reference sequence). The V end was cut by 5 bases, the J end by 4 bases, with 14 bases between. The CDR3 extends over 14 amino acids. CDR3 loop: CASSGLGPLYGYTF. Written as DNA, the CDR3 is TGTGCCAGTAGTGGATTAGGGCCCCTCTATGGCTACACCTTC.

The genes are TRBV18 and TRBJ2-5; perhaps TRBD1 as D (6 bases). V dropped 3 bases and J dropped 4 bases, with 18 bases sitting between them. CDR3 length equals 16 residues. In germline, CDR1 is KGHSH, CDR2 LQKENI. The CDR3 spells CASSPGTGHEGETQYF. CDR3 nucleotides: TGTGCCAGCTCACCCGGGACGGGACACGAAGGAGAGACCCAGTACTTC.

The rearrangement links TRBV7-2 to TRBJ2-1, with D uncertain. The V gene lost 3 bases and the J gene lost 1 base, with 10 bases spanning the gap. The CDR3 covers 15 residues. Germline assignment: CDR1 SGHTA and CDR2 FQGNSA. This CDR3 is CASSFGSGSYNEQFF. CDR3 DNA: TGTGCCAGCAGCTTTGGTTCAGGTTCCTACAATGAGCAGTTCTTC.

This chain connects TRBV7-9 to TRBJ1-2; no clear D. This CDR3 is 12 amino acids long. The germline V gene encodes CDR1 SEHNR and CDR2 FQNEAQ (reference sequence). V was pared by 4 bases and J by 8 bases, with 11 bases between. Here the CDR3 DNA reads TGTGCCAGCAGCTGGTTAGGCGGAGGCTACACCTTC. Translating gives CASSWLGGGYTF.

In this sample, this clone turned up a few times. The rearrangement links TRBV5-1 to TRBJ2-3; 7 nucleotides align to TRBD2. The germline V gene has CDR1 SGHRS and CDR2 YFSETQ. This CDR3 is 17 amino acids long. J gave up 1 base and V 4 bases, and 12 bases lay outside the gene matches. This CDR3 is CASSLKTTSQGTDTQYF. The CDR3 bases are TGCGCCAGCAGCCTGAAAACGACTAGCCAGGGCACAGATACGCAGTATTTT.

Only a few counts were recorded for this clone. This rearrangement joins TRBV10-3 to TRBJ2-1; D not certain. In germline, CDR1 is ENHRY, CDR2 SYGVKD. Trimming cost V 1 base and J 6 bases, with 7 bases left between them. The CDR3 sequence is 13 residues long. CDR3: CAISEWLINEQFF. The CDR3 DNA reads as TGTGCCATCAGTGAGTGGCTAATCAATGAGCAGTTCTTC.

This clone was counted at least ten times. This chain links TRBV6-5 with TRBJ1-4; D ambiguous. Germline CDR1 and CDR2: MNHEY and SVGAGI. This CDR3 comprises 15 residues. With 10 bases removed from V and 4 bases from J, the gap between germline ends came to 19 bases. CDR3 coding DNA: TGTGCCACTTCGCGTACCCCCGGCCTTAATGAAAAACTGTTTTTT. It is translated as CATSRTPGLNEKLFF.

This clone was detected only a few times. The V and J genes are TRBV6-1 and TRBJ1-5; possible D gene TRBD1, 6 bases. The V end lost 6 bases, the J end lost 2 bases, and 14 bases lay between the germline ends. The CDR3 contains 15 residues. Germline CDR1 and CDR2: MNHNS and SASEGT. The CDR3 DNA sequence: TGTGCCAGCAGGGGGGCCGAGGGCCGCAATCAGCCCCAGCATTTT. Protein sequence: CASRGAEGRNQPQHF.

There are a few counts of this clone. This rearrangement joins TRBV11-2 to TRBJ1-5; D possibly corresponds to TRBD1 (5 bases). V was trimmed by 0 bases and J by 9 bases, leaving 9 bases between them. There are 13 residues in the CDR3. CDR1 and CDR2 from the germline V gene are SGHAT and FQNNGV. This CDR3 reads CASSLERGTPQHF. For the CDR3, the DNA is TGTGCCAGCAGCTTAGAAAGGGGTACGCCCCAGCATTTT.

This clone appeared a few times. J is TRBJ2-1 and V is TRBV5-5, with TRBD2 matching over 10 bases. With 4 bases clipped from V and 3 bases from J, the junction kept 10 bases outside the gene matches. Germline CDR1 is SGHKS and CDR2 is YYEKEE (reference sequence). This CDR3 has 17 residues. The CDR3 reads CASSPPQLAGFYNEQFF. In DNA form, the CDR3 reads TGTGCCAGCAGCCCCCCCCAACTAGCGGGATTCTACAATGAGCAGTTCTTC.

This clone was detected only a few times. In DNA form, the CDR3 reads TGTGCCACCTCATCCGCATATACAGGAGGTGGATACAATGAGCAGTTCTTC. Translation: CATSSAYTGGGYNEQFF. This sequence joins TRBV15 and TRBJ2-1; the D gene could be TRBD1 or TRBD2 (5 bases each). Germline V gene sequence: CDR1 LNHNV, CDR2 YYDKDF (reference sequence). Trimming cost V 8 bases and J 4 bases, with 24 bases left between them. This CDR3 has 17 residues.

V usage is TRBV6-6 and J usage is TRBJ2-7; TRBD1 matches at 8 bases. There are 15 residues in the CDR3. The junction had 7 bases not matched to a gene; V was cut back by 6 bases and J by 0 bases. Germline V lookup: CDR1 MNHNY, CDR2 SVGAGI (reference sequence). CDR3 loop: CASSNGQGYSYEQYF. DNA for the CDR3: TGTGCCAGCAGCAACGGACAGGGCTACTCCTACGAGCAGTACTTC.

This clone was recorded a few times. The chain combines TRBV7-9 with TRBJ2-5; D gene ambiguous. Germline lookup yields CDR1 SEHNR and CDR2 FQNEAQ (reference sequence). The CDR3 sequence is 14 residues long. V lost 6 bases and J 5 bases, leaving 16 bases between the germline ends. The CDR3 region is CASSKDAWVETQYF. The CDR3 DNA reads TGTGCCAGCAGTAAAGACGCGTGGGTGGAGACCCAGTACTTC.

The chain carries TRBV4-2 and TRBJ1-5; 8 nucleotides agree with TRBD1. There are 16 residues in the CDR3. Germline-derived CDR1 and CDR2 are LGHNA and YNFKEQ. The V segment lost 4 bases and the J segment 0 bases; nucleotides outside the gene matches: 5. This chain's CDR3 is CASSPRTGNSNQPQHF. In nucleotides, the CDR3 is TGTGCCAGCAGCCCGAGGACAGGGAATAGCAATCAGCCCCAGCATTTT.

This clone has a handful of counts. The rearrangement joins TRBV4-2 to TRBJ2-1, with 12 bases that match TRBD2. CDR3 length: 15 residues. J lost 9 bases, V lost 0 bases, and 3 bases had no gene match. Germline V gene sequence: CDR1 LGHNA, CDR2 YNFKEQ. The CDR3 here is CASSQEGLAGSEQFF. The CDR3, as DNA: TGTGCCAGCAGCCAAGAAGGACTAGCGGGAAGTGAGCAGTTCTTC.

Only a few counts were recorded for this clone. CDR3 sequence (DNA): TGTGCCAGCAGCGGACAGGGCCTCGAGCAGTACTTC. This codes for CASSGQGLEQYF. The gene calls are TRBV2 and TRBJ2-7, with 8 bases aligning to TRBD1. Germline CDR1 SNHLY, CDR2 FYNNEI. With 6 bases clipped from V and 6 bases from J, the junction kept 4 bases outside the gene matches. The CDR3 length is 12 residues.

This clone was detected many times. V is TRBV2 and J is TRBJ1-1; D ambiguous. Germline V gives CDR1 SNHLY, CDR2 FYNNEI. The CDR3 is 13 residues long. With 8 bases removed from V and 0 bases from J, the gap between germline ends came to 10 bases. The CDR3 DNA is TGTGCCAGCCTAGGGCAGGTGAACACTGAAGCTTTCTTT. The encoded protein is CASLGQVNTEAFF.